A selection of T cell receptor beta chains follows, all from one sample in a study of cytomegalovirus exposure and HLA in healthy donors. Assay: immunoSEQ multiplex PCR; the TCRdb copy retains only in-frame clones and omits some. Of 130,000 to 150,000 clones in the sample, 87% were seen once. The material sequenced was PBMCs. The origin of the receptors is a man between 18 and 35 years old in good health and CMV-seropositive. Both conserved end residues are part of each CDR3.

v_gene	j_gene	CDR3aa
TRBV28	TRBJ1-5	CASSPWDRGQPQHF
TRBV5-1	TRBJ1-2	CASSVQGNNYGYTF
TRBV11-2	TRBJ1-2	CASSLTEDGYTF
TRBV30	TRBJ1-2	CAWSPPERRVYGYTF
TRBV9	TRBJ2-2	CASSVGAANTGELFF
TRBV7-9	TRBJ1-2	CAILLGGLGGYTF
TRBV5-1	TRBJ2-5	CASSLSGLQETQYF
TRBV29-1	TRBJ2-5	CSVDSFPRQETQYF
TRBV6-5	TRBJ2-1	CASSYSIAGGAYEQFF
TRBV4-1	TRBJ1-5	CASNNQGANQPQHF
TRBV28	TRBJ1-2	CASSLPLRSAIYGYTF
TRBV29-1	TRBJ1-5	CSVGQTGNQPQHF
TRBV25-1	TRBJ2-2	CASRKVDRGLFF
TRBV19	TRBJ2-3	CAAGLAGDTQYF
TRBV19	TRBJ1-5	CASSWEGDQPQHF
TRBV10-2	TRBJ2-7	CASRTSGRSYEQYF
TRBV7-2	TRBJ1-5	CASSPPPGPNQPQHF
TRBV19	TRBJ2-7	CASSTDRAGSYEQYF
TRBV6-1	TRBJ2-7	CASSEPRQGAGEQYF
TRBV5-6	TRBJ1-2	CASSDDRGGGYTF
TRBV2	TRBJ2-3	CASRSVTDTQYF
TRBV19	TRBJ1-1	CASSIWGVNTEAFF
TRBV5-1	TRBJ1-2	CASRTTGLGYGYTF
TRBV2	TRBJ1-5	CASSAGQNQPQHF
TRBV30	TRBJ1-6	CAWSDRGNSPLHF
TRBV4-1	TRBJ1-3	CASGPSGSGNTIYF
TRBV28	TRBJ1-2	CASSLGTGGYGYTF
TRBV7-2	TRBJ1-2	CASSSLGRANYGYTF
TRBV5-6	TRBJ1-1	CASSSRGGNTEAFF
TRBV28	TRBJ1-1	CASTPGTQGANTEAFF
TRBV6-1	TRBJ2-5	CASSADREETQYF
TRBV20-1	TRBJ2-1	CSAYRNEQFF
TRBV6-5	TRBJ2-7	CASSQKGGEQYF
TRBV5-4	TRBJ2-1	CASSTPTGAFNEQFF
TRBV5-1	TRBJ1-5	CASRIDRDSNQPQHF
TRBV6-5	TRBJ1-1	CASQAGAETEAFF
TRBV5-1	TRBJ2-7	CASSLSGQGYEQYF
TRBV9	TRBJ1-2	CASSDQGAVGYGYTF
TRBV30	TRBJ1-2	CAWSSGQLNGYTF
TRBV11-2	TRBJ1-2	CASSTPGTTGYTF
TRBV7-3	TRBJ2-6	CASSFNAGANVLTF
TRBV19	TRBJ1-2	CASRGTRGYTF
TRBV11-2	TRBJ2-5	CASSVQGTQYF
TRBV7-6	TRBJ1-2	CASGPNLGQTNYGYTF
TRBV5-1	TRBJ1-4	CASSSGTGVEKLFF
TRBV10-2	TRBJ1-1	CASSTRRDRMNTEAFF
TRBV28	TRBJ1-4	CASSSVATNEKLFF
TRBV7-7	TRBJ2-7	CASSLDPGSSEQYF
TRBV5-4	TRBJ2-3	CASSLRLVLPDTQYF
TRBV9	TRBJ2-7	CASSAGVGPSYEQYF